These 3 T cell receptor beta chains share one sample of origin, sequenced in a study of patients and donors after allogeneic stem cell transplantation. TCRdb used MiXCR to reprocess the RT-PCR reads, holding one entry per CDR3 protein. The sample records about a million distinct CDR3 sequences, roughly 17% being singletons. The specimen sequenced was blood, either unsorted or a sorted T cell fraction (not recorded which). The source of these receptors is a human donor who was either an allogeneic HSCT recipient or a stem cell or donor lymphocyte infusion donor (not recorded which). It is not recorded whose cells these are; they may come from a transplant donor.

The chain couples TRBV6-1 to TRBJ2-3; 8 nucleotides align to TRBD2. This CDR3 is 15 amino acids long. Trimming removed 6 bases from V and 1 base from J; junction bases left unmatched: 6. Germline V CDR1 and CDR2: MNHNS, SASEGT. CDR3: CASRAAGAGTDTQYF. CDR3 coding DNA: TGTGCCAGCAGGGCAGCGGGAGCCGGCACAGATACGCAGTATTTT.

The V and J genes are TRBV3-1 and TRBJ2-7; D is possibly TRBD2 (6 bases). Trimming stripped 5 bases from V and 5 bases from J, with 10 bases between. CDR3 size: 12 residues. The germline gives CDR1 LGHDT, CDR2 YNNKEL (reference sequence). The CDR3 loop is CASSKTSNEQYF. The DNA for the CDR3 is TGTGCCAGCAGCAAGACTAGTAACGAGCAGTACTTC.

This clonotype was counted a few times. The CDR3 here is CASSPTGAANQPQHF. CDR3 coding DNA: TGTGCCAGCTCCCCCACAGGGGCGGCGAATCAGCCCCAGCATTTT. The V gene is TRBV18, the J gene TRBJ1-5; 7 bases fit TRBD1. The ends lost 6 bases at V and 4 bases at J; junction bases unmatched: 9. This CDR3 has 15 residues. Germline V gives CDR1 KGHSH, CDR2 LQKENI.